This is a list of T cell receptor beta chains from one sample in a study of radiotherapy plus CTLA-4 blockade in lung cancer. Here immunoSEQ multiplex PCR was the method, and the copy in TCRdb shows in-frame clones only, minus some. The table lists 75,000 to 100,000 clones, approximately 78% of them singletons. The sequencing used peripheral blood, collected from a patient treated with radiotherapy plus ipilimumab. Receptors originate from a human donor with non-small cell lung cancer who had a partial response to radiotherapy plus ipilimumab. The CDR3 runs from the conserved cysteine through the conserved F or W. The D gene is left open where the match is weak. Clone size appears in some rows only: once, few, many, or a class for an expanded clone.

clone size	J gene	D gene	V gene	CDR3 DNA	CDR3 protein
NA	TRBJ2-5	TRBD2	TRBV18	TGTGCCAGCTCACAATGGGAGGGTGGAGAGACCCAGTACTTC	CASSQWEGGETQYF
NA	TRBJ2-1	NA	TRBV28	TGTGCCAGCAGTTTGTTGCGCAATGAGCAGTTCTTC	CASSLLRNEQFF
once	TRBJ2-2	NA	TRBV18	TGTGCCAGCTCACCTCCAAATCAGGGTTCAGACGGGGAGCTGTTTTTT	CASSPPNQGSDGELFF
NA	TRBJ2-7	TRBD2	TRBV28	TGTGCCAGCAGCTCCCGGGTGCGGGGGAGAGGCTACGAGCAGTACTTC	CASSSRVRGRGYEQYF
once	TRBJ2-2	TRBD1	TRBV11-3	TGTGCCAGCAGCCGGCAGGGGGCGAACACCGGGGAGCTGTTTTTT	CASSRQGANTGELFF
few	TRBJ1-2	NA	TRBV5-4	TGTGCCAGCAGCCTGGGGCGGGGCAACTATGGCTACACCTTC	CASSLGRGNYGYTF
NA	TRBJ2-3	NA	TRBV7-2	TGTGCCAGCAGCTTACTGGCGAAGGGGACAGATACGCAGTATTTT	CASSLLAKGTDTQYF
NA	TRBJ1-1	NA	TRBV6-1	TGTGCCAGCAGTGAAGCCTGGAGGAACACTGAAGCTTTCTTT	CASSEAWRNTEAFF
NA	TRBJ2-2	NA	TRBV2	TGTGCCAGCAGTGAGACCGACAGACACACCGGGGAGCTGTTTTTT	CASSETDRHTGELFF
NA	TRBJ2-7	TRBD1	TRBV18	TGTGCCAGCTCACCACGGGTGACAGGGGAAACCTACGAGCAGTACTTC	CASSPRVTGETYEQYF
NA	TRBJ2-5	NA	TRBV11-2	TGTGCCAGCAGCGCCACCTTGGGGGGTTCGCAAGAGACCCAGTACTTC	CASSATLGGSQETQYF
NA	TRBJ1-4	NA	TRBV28	TGTGCCAGCAGTTCCGGCAGGGAGGGCGAAAAACTGTTTTTT	CASSSGREGEKLFF
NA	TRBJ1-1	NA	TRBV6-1	TGTGCCAGCAGTTACACCAACGAAGCTTTCTTT	CASSYTNEAFF
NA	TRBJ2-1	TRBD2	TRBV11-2	TGTGCCAGCAGCTTGCGGCATTCCGGGACTAGCGGTTACAATGAGCAGTTCTTC	CASSLRHSGTSGYNEQFF
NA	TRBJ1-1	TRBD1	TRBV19	TGTGCCAGTAGCGGGGTTAACAGGGGATCCACTGAAGCTTTCTTT	CASSGVNRGSTEAFF
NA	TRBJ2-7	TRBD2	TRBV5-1	TGCGCCAGCAGCCCGCGGACTAGCGAGAGCGAGCAGTACTTC	CASSPRTSESEQYF
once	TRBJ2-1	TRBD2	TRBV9	TGTGCCAGCAGCGTGGGGGGACTAGTCTATGAGCAGTTCTTC	CASSVGGLVYEQFF
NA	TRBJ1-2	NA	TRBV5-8	TGTGCCAGCAGCTTGGAACCAACATATTATGGCTACACCTTC	CASSLEPTYYGYTF
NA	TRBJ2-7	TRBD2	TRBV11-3	TGTGCCAGCAGCCCCGAGACCTCAGCGGGAGAGGGCTACGAGCAGTACTTC	CASSPETSAGEGYEQYF
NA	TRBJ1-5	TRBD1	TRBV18	TGTGCCAGCTCAGAACAGGGGATCAGGAATCAGCCCCAGCATTTT	CASSEQGIRNQPQHF
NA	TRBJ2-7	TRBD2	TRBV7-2	TGTGCCAGCAGCAGAGTAGCGGGAGGGCCCGGCGAGCAGTACTTC	CASSRVAGGPGEQYF
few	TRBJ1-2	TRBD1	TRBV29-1	TGCAGCGTGAACGGACAGGGGGGTTCTGGCTACACCTTC	CSVNGQGGSGYTF
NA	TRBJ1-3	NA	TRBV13	TGTGCCAGCAGCTTCCAGGGGAGCTCTGGAAACACCATATATTTT	CASSFQGSSGNTIYF